This T cell receptor beta chain is from a study of T cells in Graves' hyperthyroidism and ophthalmopathy. This clonotype was counted ten times or more. With a duration under 2 months, the hyperthyroidism was newly diagnosed in patients aged 18 to 65. From RNA transcripts, TCR beta CDR3 regions were amplified. Carried out on the TCR CDR3, a first-round RT-PCR used the HTBI primer set. TCRdb reanalysed the multiplex PCR reads using MiXCR and keeps one entry per CDR3 protein. This sample has some 250,000 distinct CDR3 sequences, with less than 15% found just once. V lost 2 bases and J lost 1, with 7 bases in between. There are 15 residues in the CDR3. Germline V gene lookup returns CDR1 SGHRS and CDR2 YFSETQ.

The receptor comes from a woman in her forties with Graves' hyperthyroidism that later progressed to Graves' ophthalmopathy. The chain carries TRBV5-1 and TRBJ2-6; tentative D call: TRBD2 (5 bases). The sequencing sample was made of blood. CDR3 DNA: TGCGCCAGCAGCTTCCCGGGGTCTGGGGCCAACGTCCTGACTTTC. Protein sequence: CASSFPGSGANVLTF.